The clone carrying this TCR beta chain was observed a few times. These data belong to a study of blood T cell repertoires in COVID-19. Original handling: Scientists estimated how many nucleated cells there were by amplifying reference gene primers. TCRdb's copy holds only in-frame clones and misses some; the assay was immunoSEQ multiplex PCR. Clone size and V and J calls were adopted from that table, with D and trimming inferred from the DNA. The repertoire holds 390,000 or so clones, around 86% seen once, with about 5.4% in the top ten. Those who participated ranged in age from 18 to 89 years and resided in about 24 US areas. Resolution of symptoms, clearance, or two negative PCRs was present in recovered Cohort 3 donors. Germline V gene sequence: CDR1 SGDLS, CDR2 YYNGEE. V lost 3 bases to trimming and J lost 5 bases, with 11 bases between them. The CDR3 runs to 14 residues.

The receptor comes from a woman aged 45-65 years who had recovered from COVID-19. This rearrangement joins TRBV9 to TRBJ2-2; tentatively, D is TRBD1 (6 bases). The sequenced sample was PBMCs or T cells enriched from blood (not recorded which). CDR3 nucleotide sequence: TGTGCCAGCAGCGGGCAGGGGAAGACCGGGGAGCTGTTTTTT. This translates into CASSGQGKTGELFF.